This T cell receptor (beta chain) emerged from a study of spatial heterogeneity in lung cancer. Study summary: There were consistently more beta-chain sequences detected than alpha-chain sequences.

Unique molecular identifiers, one per molecule, were present on every TCR cDNA molecule. TCRdb reanalysed the 5' RACE reads using MiXCR and keeps one entry per CDR3 protein. The profile shows some 23,000 distinct CDR3 sequences, 5.5% to 8.5% of them singletons. In its sample, this clonotype was seen many times. Its cognate antigen is unknown. Time point meaning: sample taken at primary tumor resection. Whole RNA, isolated from tumor, nontumor lung or frozen PBMC, was sequenced without prior sorting. A total of under 80 untreated early-stage non-small cell lung cancer patients served as donors. Study conclusions and caveats: Expanded tumor TCRs that were ubiquitous appeared in blood more at resection than follow-up.

Germline V CDR1 and CDR2: MNHNS, SASEGT. The V end lost 7 bases, the J end lost 9 bases, and 22 bases lay between the germline ends. The CDR3 runs to 14 residues. This clonotype originated in a male donor with early-stage non-small cell lung cancer. This specimen consisted of PBMCs, obtained at surgery. The chain joins TRBV6-1 to TRBJ2-7; D not certain. In DNA, the CDR3 is TGTGCCAGCACTTCTGGTAGTCTTGGCGTGCGGCAGTACTTC. It encodes CASTSGSLGVRQYF.